The rows below give T cell receptor beta chains drawn from one sample of a study of blood T cell repertoires in COVID-19. Profiled with immunoSEQ multiplex PCR; TCRdb holds only in-frame clones, not every one. The sample holds 150,000 or so clones; about three quarters are singletons and the top ten take 2.5% to 3%. The source material was PBMCs or T cells enriched from blood (not recorded which). The receptors stem from a woman between 50 and 59 years old who had recovered from COVID-19. CDR3s include the opening cysteine and the closing phenylalanine or tryptophan. Fields, in order: J gene, D gene, V gene, CDR3 protein, CDR3 DNA. A D gene is named only where the DNA matches it firmly.

>TRBJ1-3|.|TRBV7-9
CASSLAANTIYF
TGTGCCAGCAGCTTAGCGGCAAACACCATATATTTT
>TRBJ1-3|.|TRBV10-3
CAIKASGNTIYF
TGTGCCATCAAAGCATCTGGAAACACCATATATTTT
>TRBJ2-1|TRBD1|TRBV28
CASSRRTGPTYNEQFF
TGTGCCAGCAGCCGGAGGACAGGCCCCACCTACAATGAGCAGTTCTTC
>TRBJ2-5|.|TRBV5-1
CASSSAVGETQYF
TGCGCCAGCAGCTCCGCCGTCGGGGAGACCCAGTACTTC
>TRBJ2-4|TRBD1|TRBV27
CASSYRTGGLNIQYF
TGTGCCAGCAGCTACCGGACAGGGGGCTTAAACATTCAGTACTTC
>TRBJ1-6|TRBD1|TRBV27
CASSLSLQGTGGLSLHF
TGTGCCAGCAGTTTATCTCTTCAGGGGACAGGGGGCCTGTCCCTCCACTTT
>TRBJ1-4|TRBD1|TRBV27
CASSNTGAAGEKLFF
TGTGCCAGCAGTAATACAGGGGCCGCTGGAGAAAAACTGTTTTTT
>TRBJ2-7|.|TRBV6-5
CASRPGTPSYEQYF
TGTGCCAGCAGGCCAGGGACTCCTTCCTACGAGCAGTACTTC
>TRBJ2-7|.|TRBV25-1
CASSEPGESYEQYF
TGTGCCAGCAGTGAACCCGGGGAGTCCTACGAGCAGTACTTC
>TRBJ2-3|.|TRBV4-2
CASSQEGRGDTQYF
TGTGCCAGCAGCCAAGAAGGTAGGGGGGATACGCAGTATTTT
>TRBJ1-6|TRBD1|TRBV11-2
CASSHRGQDSPLHF
TGTGCCAGCAGTCACAGGGGCCAGGATTCACCCCTCCACTTT
>TRBJ1-2|.|TRBV11-2
CASSLYPGQTGGYTF
TGTGCCAGCAGCTTATACCCGGGACAAACAGGGGGCTACACCTTC
>TRBJ1-1|.|TRBV15
CATSRDRASTEAFF
TGTGCCACCAGCAGAGACAGGGCAAGCACTGAAGCTTTCTTT
>TRBJ2-2|TRBD1|TRBV11-2
CASSLGQGNTGELFF
TGTGCCAGCAGCTTAGGACAGGGGAACACCGGGGAGCTGTTTTTT
>TRBJ1-1|.|TRBV7-3
CASSPGNGLNTEAFF
TGTGCCAGCAGCCCGGGGAACGGTCTGAACACTGAAGCTTTCTTT
>TRBJ2-7|TRBD1|TRBV7-8
CASSPRDRSYEQYF
TGTGCCAGCAGTCCCCGGGACAGATCCTACGAGCAGTACTTC
>TRBJ2-1|.|TRBV19
CASSIDSLHRLVPSYNEQFF
TGTGCCAGTAGTATAGATTCTTTACATAGACTAGTCCCCTCCTACAATGAGCAGTTCTTC
>TRBJ2-1|TRBD2|TRBV27
CASSLSGEGPNEQFF
TGTGCCAGCAGTTTATCGGGGGAGGGCCCGAATGAGCAGTTCTTC
>TRBJ2-5|.|TRBV19
CASSIPGERETQYF
TGTGCCAGTAGTATTCCGGGAGAGAGGGAGACCCAGTACTTC
>TRBJ2-1|.|TRBV29-1
CSVAQIQGRSYNEQFF
TGCAGCGTCGCACAGATACAGGGTAGATCCTACAATGAGCAGTTCTTC
>TRBJ1-2|.|TRBV7-2
CASSFDSLINYGYTF
TGTGCCAGCAGCTTCGACAGTTTGATTAACTATGGCTACACCTTC
>TRBJ2-5|.|TRBV13
CASSTRTTQETQYF
TGTGCCAGCAGCACGCGGACTACTCAAGAGACCCAGTACTTC
>TRBJ1-5|.|TRBV19
CASTSPSGGNQPQHF
TGTGCCAGTACCTCCCCGTCGGGTGGCAATCAGCCCCAGCATTTT
>TRBJ2-5|.|TRBV7-2
CASSAGRETQYF
TGTGCCAGCAGCGCGGGACGAGAGACCCAGTACTTC
>TRBJ1-2|.|TRBV7-9
CASSLETDNYGYTF
TGTGCCAGCAGCTTAGAAACAGATAACTATGGCTACACCTTC
>TRBJ2-1|TRBD2|TRBV9
CASSVRSSGSNEQFF
TGTGCCAGCAGCGTACGTTCTAGCGGGAGCAATGAGCAGTTCTTC
>TRBJ1-5|.|TRBV3-1/TRBV3-2
CASSQGLGQPQHF
TGTGCCAGCAGCCAAGGTCTAGGTCAGCCCCAGCATTTT
>TRBJ1-1|.|TRBV19
CASSGHQGQNTEAFF
TGTGCCAGTAGTGGACACCAAGGACAGAACACTGAAGCTTTCTTT
>TRBJ2-1|TRBD2|TRBV7-9
CASSQITLAGLNEQFF
TGTGCCAGCAGCCAGATCACACTAGCGGGACTGAATGAGCAGTTCTTC
>TRBJ2-1|.|TRBV27
CASSSPIDEQFF
TGTGCCAGCAGTTCCCCCATAGATGAGCAGTTCTTC
>TRBJ2-3|.|TRBV4-2
CASSQEPTRTDTQYF
TGTGCCAGCAGCCAAGAACCAACTCGCACAGATACGCAGTATTTT
>TRBJ2-3|.|TRBV6-5
CASSPRTASTDTQYF
TGTGCCAGCAGTCCAAGGACAGCGAGCACAGATACGCAGTATTTT
>TRBJ1-3|TRBD1|TRBV5-1
CASSSGGVGNTIYF
TGCGCCAGCAGCTCAGGGGGCGTTGGAAACACCATATATTTT
>TRBJ2-2|.|TRBV5-4
CASSPNPLGGRTGELFF
TGTGCCAGCAGTCCAAACCCCTTGGGAGGTAGAACCGGGGAGCTGTTTTTT
>TRBJ2-7|.|TRBV2
CASSDPSSYEQYF
TGTGCCAGCAGTGACCCTAGCTCCTACGAGCAGTACTTC
>TRBJ1-3|.|TRBV12-5
CASGFGSSGNTIYF
TGTGCTAGTGGTTTCGGGAGCTCTGGAAACACCATATATTTT
>TRBJ2-1|TRBD2|TRBV9
CASSARLAGGPYNEQFF
TGTGCCAGCAGCGCAAGACTAGCGGGAGGCCCCTACAATGAGCAGTTCTTC
>TRBJ1-2|.|TRBV18
CASSRAPGSGYTF
TGTGCCAGCTCCCGCGCGCCAGGAAGTGGCTACACCTTC
>TRBJ2-3|TRBD2|TRBV4-1
CASSQMRLAGDPTRTDTQYF
TGCGCCAGCAGCCAGATGAGACTAGCGGGGGACCCTACTCGCACAGATACGCAGTATTTT
>TRBJ1-1|.|TRBV3-1/TRBV3-2
CASSSAGVAEAFF
TGTGCCAGCAGCAGCGCAGGGGTAGCTGAAGCTTTCTTT
>TRBJ2-2|TRBD2|TRBV3-1/TRBV3-2
CASSPWTSGRWDTGELFF
TGTGCCAGCAGCCCTTGGACTAGCGGGAGGTGGGACACCGGGGAGCTGTTTTTT